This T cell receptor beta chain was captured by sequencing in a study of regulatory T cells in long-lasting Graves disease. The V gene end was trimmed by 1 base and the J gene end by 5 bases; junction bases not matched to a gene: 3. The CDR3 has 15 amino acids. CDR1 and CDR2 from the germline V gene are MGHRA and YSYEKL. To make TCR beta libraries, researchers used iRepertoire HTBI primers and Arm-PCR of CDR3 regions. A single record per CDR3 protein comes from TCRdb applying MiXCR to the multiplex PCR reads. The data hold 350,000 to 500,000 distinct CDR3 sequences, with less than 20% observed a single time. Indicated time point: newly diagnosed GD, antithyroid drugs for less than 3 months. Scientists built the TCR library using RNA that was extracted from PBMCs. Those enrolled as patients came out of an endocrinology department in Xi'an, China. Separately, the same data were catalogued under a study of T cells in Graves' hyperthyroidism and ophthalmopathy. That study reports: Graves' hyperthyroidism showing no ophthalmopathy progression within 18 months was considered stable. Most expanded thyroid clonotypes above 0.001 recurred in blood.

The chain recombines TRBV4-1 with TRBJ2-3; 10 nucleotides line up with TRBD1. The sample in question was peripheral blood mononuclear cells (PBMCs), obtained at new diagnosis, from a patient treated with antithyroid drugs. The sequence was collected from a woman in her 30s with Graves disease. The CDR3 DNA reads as TGCGCCAGCAGCCAAGCCGGGACAGGGGTAGATACGCAGTATTTT. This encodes CASSQAGTGVDTQYF.